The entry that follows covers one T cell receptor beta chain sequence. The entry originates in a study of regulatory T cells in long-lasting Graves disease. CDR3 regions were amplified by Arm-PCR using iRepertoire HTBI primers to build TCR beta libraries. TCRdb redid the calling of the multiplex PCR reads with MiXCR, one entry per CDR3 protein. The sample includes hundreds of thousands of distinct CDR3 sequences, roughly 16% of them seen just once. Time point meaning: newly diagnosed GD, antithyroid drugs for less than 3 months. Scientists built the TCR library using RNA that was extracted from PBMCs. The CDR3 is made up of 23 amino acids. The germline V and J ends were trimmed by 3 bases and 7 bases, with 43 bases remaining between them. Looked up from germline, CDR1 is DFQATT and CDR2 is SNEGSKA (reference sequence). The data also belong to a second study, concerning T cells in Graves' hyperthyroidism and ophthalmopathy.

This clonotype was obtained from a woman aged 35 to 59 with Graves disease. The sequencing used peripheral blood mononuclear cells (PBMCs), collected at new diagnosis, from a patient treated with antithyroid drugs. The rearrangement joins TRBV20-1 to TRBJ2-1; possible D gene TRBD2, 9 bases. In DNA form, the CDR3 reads TGCAGTGCTAGGGCGAGGGACAGGACCCTTACTTCAGTGAGCGGGGGGTTAGGAAATGAGCAGTTCTTC. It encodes CSARARDRTLTSVSGGLGNEQFF.